The present TCR beta chain was sequenced within a study of cytomegalovirus exposure and HLA in healthy donors. Study-level results: Later genetic work tied a missense DCLRE1C variant to beta-chain V and J trimming. In a later analysis, HLA-C alleles had the fewest associated TCRs, DRB1 alleles the most. Published work reported that the classifier diagnosed cytomegalovirus status with high specificity and sensitivity.

With regard to this clone: The antigen remains undetermined.

The study ran its PCR with 60 Vbeta and 13 Jbeta primers. The method was immunoSEQ multiplex PCR; TCRdb's version includes in-frame clones alone and lacks a portion of them. The table includes over 150,000 clones, approximately 84% detected once. The sequence came from a girl between 5 and 17 years old in good health and CMV-seropositive. Input material: PBMCs.

In DNA form, the CDR3 reads TGCGCCAGCAGCTGGGACAGGGGGATTTGGGGATCCGAACGGGAGACCCAGTACTTC. This translates into CASSWDRGIWGSERETQYF. The chain recombines TRBV5-1 with TRBJ2-5, with 11 bases aligning to TRBD1. The CDR3 has 19 amino acids. CDR1 is SGHRS, CDR2 YFSETQ, per germline. J lost 5 bases, V lost 3 bases, and 18 bases had no gene match.